Each of the 23 T cell receptor beta chains below was sequenced from the same sample in a study of cytomegalovirus exposure and HLA in healthy donors. Here immunoSEQ multiplex PCR was the method, and the copy in TCRdb shows in-frame clones only, minus some. There are some 99,000 clones in the sample; around nine tenths occur only once, and more than 2% lies in the top ten. The material sequenced was PBMCs. The receptors were gathered from a woman younger than 35 in good health and CMV-seronegative.

In regard to this clone: Compared with germline, one end of the junction differs, possibly owing to a read error. V and J are TRBV7-3 and TRBJ1-1; 7 bases are shared with TRBD1. The CDR3 contains 13 residues. Germline loops: CDR1 SGHTA, CDR2 FQGTGA. The CDR3 reads CASSLMTGTAAFF. CDR3 bases: TGTGCCAGCAGCCTCATGACAGGGACTGCAGCTTTCTTT.

The V and J genes are TRBV27 and TRBJ2-2; 8 bases are shared with TRBD2. This CDR3 is built from 17 residues. Trimming took 5 bases from V and 5 from J; bases not matched to a gene: 13. The germline V gene has CDR1 MNHEY and CDR2 SMNVEV (reference sequence). CDR3 nucleotide sequence: TGTGCCAGCAGTGACAGCGGGAGAAGCTTGACGACCGGGGAGCTGTTTTTT. It specifies CASSDSGRSLTTGELFF.

The chain recombines TRBV18 with TRBJ1-6; 9 bases are a match to TRBD1. After removal of 6 bases from V and 7 bases from J, the junction contained 4 bases not matched to a gene. CDR3 size: 14 residues. Germline CDR1 is KGHSH and CDR2 is LQKENI. CDR3 in amino acids: CASSRDRVNSPLHF. CDR3 nucleotide sequence: TGTGCCAGCTCCCGGGACAGGGTAAATTCACCCCTCCACTTT.

CDR3 nucleotides: TGTGCCAGCAGTTCCTCAGGGGCCGAAAAACTGTTTTTT. It yields the protein CASSSSGAEKLFF. The chain combines TRBV27 with TRBJ1-4, with D maybe TRBD1 (6 bases). The CDR3 consists of 13 residues. The V and J ends lost 4 bases and 8 bases respectively, with 11 bases between them. Germline V CDR1 and CDR2: MNHEY, SMNVEV (reference sequence).

The chain couples TRBV9 to TRBJ2-3, with D possibly matching TRBD1 (6 bases). V lost 7 bases, J lost 3 bases, and 27 bases lay in between. This CDR3 has 18 residues. In germline, CDR1 is SGDLS, CDR2 YYNGEE. In nucleotides, the CDR3 is TGTGCCAGCTCTGATGACAGGTCGCCATTGGGCCTGACAGATACGCAGTATTTT. Translating it yields CASSDDRSPLGLTDTQYF.

V and J are TRBV30 and TRBJ1-1; D possibly corresponds to TRBD1 (6 bases). V lost 3 bases, J lost 0 bases, and 8 bases lay in between. Germline loops: CDR1 GTSNPN, CDR2 SVGIG (reference sequence). The CDR3 length is 13 residues. Here the CDR3 reads CAWSGQMNTEAFF. The CDR3 DNA sequence: TGTGCCTGGAGCGGACAGATGAACACTGAAGCTTTCTTT.

The chain uses TRBV5-8 and TRBJ2-2; 8 positions match TRBD2. The germline CDR1 and CDR2 sequences are SGHTS and YDEGEE. The CDR3 length is 16 residues. Unmatched junction bases numbered 3, after V lost 1 base and J lost 1 base. The DNA for the CDR3 is TGTGCCAGCAGCTTGCCGGGAGGGGGGAACACCGGGGAGCTGTTTTTT. Protein product: CASSLPGGGNTGELFF.

The CDR3 reads CASSQDSIVGSRGPGANVLTF. The CDR3 DNA reads as TGCGCCAGCAGCCAAGATTCGATTGTTGGGAGCAGGGGGCCTGGGGCCAACGTCCTGACTTTC. This chain links TRBV4-1 with TRBJ2-6, with TRBD1 matching over 8 bases. V gave up 0 bases and J gave up 2 bases; unmatched junction bases: 15. This CDR3 has 21 amino acids. Germline V CDR1 and CDR2: MGHRA, YSYEKL.

CDR3 residues: CSVSGRAGGTGELFF. CDR3 bases: TGCAGCGTTAGCGGGAGGGCCGGGGGCACCGGGGAGCTGTTTTTT. The chain uses TRBV29-1 and TRBJ2-2, with 10 bases matching TRBD2. This CDR3 has 15 residues. The V segment lost 5 bases and the J segment 4 bases; nucleotides outside the gene matches: 7. The germline gives CDR1 SQVTM, CDR2 ANQGSEA.

The CDR3 is CASSIPPGSGGSNQPQHF. CDR3 nucleotide sequence: TGTGCCAGTAGTATCCCCCCGGGGTCCGGGGGGAGCAATCAGCCCCAGCATTTT. This chain uses TRBV19 with TRBJ1-5, with D possibly matching TRBD1 (5 bases). V was pared by 3 bases and J by 1 base, with 19 bases between. The CDR3 contains 18 residues. Germline V lookup: CDR1 LNHDA, CDR2 SQIVND (reference sequence). Looking up the rest from reference TRBV19 and TRBJ1-5 gives the full variable domain: DGGITQSPKYLFRKEGQNVTLSCEQNLNHDAMYWYRQDPGQGLRLIYYSQIVNDFQKGDIAEGYSVSREKKESFPLTVTSAQKNPTAFYLCASSIPPGSGGSNQPQHFGDGTRLSIL.

This chain uses TRBV28 with TRBJ1-1; TRBD1 matches at 8 bases. Trimming cost V 6 bases and J 3 bases; bases outside gene matches: 12. CDR1 and CDR2 from the germline V gene are MDHEN and SYDVKM. This CDR3 is built from 16 residues. The CDR3 nucleotides read TGTGCCAGCAGCCCCTGGACAGGGAGTTTGGACACTGAAGCTTTCTTT. Protein: CASSPWTGSLDTEAFF.

The gene calls are TRBV6-6 and TRBJ2-1; TRBD1 matches at 12 bases. The CDR3 length is 15 residues. Trimming took 5 bases from V and 16 from J; bases not matched to a gene: 15. Germline CDR1 is MNHNY and CDR2 is SVGAGI (reference sequence). DNA for the CDR3: TGTGCCAGCAGTAGGGGGGACAGGGGGCGCCCCCTGTACTTCTTC. It encodes CASSRGDRGRPLYFF.

In DNA, the CDR3 is TGTGCCATCAGGCAAGGAGGGGAGGGCACAGATACGCAGTATTTT. This codes for CAIRQGGEGTDTQYF. The chain employs TRBV10-3 and TRBJ2-3; D is perhaps TRBD2 (6 bases). In germline, CDR1 is ENHRY, CDR2 SYGVKD. This CDR3 has 15 residues. The germline V and J ends were trimmed by 6 bases and 1 base, with 14 bases remaining between them.

V is TRBV28 and J is TRBJ2-5, with 14 bases matching TRBD2. Germline CDR1 reads MDHEN; CDR2 reads SYDVKM. V gave up 6 bases and J gave up 9 bases; unmatched junction bases: 15. The CDR3 spans 17 residues. The CDR3 sequence: CASSPRPGLAGEPAQYF. For the CDR3, the DNA is TGTGCCAGCAGCCCCCGCCCGGGACTAGCGGGGGAGCCGGCCCAGTACTTC.

There are a few counts of this clone. J is TRBJ1-1 and V is TRBV6-5, with a tentative D call TRBD1 (5 bases). Germline values: CDR1 MNHEY, CDR2 SVGAGI. CDR3 length: 14 residues. Trimming pared 4 bases from V and 2 bases from J, leaving 11 bases between. In DNA form, the CDR3 reads TGTGCCAGCAGTTGGGGAGGACAAAACACTGAAGCTTTCTTT. Amino acid sequence: CASSWGGQNTEAFF.

This rearrangement joins TRBV6-5 to TRBJ1-4, with TRBD1 matching over 8 bases. CDR1 and CDR2 (germline): MNHEY, SVGAGI. Trimming cost V 2 bases and J 6 bases; bases outside gene matches: 8. The CDR3 loop spans 16 amino acids. The DNA of the CDR3 is TGTGCCAGCAGTTACCGGACAGGGAGGTTTGATGAAAAACTGTTTTTT. Translating it yields CASSYRTGRFDEKLFF.

V is TRBV9 and J is TRBJ2-1; D is possibly TRBD2 (5 bases). Germline V gene data show CDR1 as SGDLS and CDR2 as YYNGEE. CDR3 length: 15 residues. Trimming stripped 6 bases from V and 6 bases from J, with 19 bases between. The CDR3 DNA sequence: TGTGCCAGCACCAGTATTGAGGGAGCCTTCAATGAGCAGTTCTTC. The encoded protein is CASTSIEGAFNEQFF.

This sequence joins TRBV10-1 and TRBJ1-6; a weak D match, TRBD1 (6 bases). The CDR3 runs to 19 residues. The germline V gene encodes CDR1 WNHNN and CDR2 SYGVQD (reference sequence). V was trimmed by 6 bases and J by 6 bases, leaving 27 bases between them. CDR3 sequence (DNA): TGCGCCAGCAGGGAGAAAATTCACAGGGCAACGTTTCCTAATTCACCCCTCCACTTT. Protein: CASREKIHRATFPNSPLHF.

The chain is built from TRBV6-5 and TRBJ2-5; D remains ambiguous. The CDR3 runs to 14 residues. V lost 1 base and J lost 7, with 13 bases in between. Germline values: CDR1 MNHEY, CDR2 SVGAGI. The CDR3 DNA follows: TGTGCCAGCAGTTACTTGGGTCCAGAGGCGACCCAGTACTTC. This gives the protein CASSYLGPEATQYF.

The gene calls are TRBV7-2 and TRBJ1-2; TRBD1 aligns across 8 bases. The CDR3 is 13 residues long. Germline assignment: CDR1 SGHTA and CDR2 FQGNSA. The junction had 3 bases not matched to a gene; V was cut back by 6 bases and J by 3 bases. The CDR3 nucleotides read TGTGCCAGCAGGCGGACAGGGCACTATGGCTACACCTTC. Protein product: CASRRTGHYGYTF.

V usage is TRBV7-8 and J usage is TRBJ1-6, with D possibly being TRBD1 (6 bases). Trimming took off 5 bases at V and 13 bases at J, with 21 bases between the two ends. The germline gives CDR1 SGHVS, CDR2 FQNEAQ. The CDR3 spans 15 residues. The CDR3 reads CASSPTHREKSPLHF. DNA for the CDR3: TGTGCCAGCAGCCCCACCCACAGGGAAAAGTCCCCCCTCCACTTT.

The V gene is TRBV18, the J gene TRBJ2-3; D is uncertain. CDR1 and CDR2 from the germline V gene are KGHSH and LQKENI. Trimming took off 1 base at V and 2 bases at J, with 7 bases between the two ends. The CDR3 is 14 amino acids. The CDR3 reads CASSPRRHTDTQYF. CDR3 DNA: TGTGCCAGCTCACCACGGCGACACACAGATACGCAGTATTTT. The full variable domain, completed using reference TRBV18 and TRBJ2-3, is NAGVMQNPRHLVRRRGQEARLRCSPMKGHSHVYWYRQLPEEGLKFMVYLQKENIIDESGMPKERFSAEFPKEGPSILRIQQVVRGDSAAYFCASSPRRHTDTQYFGPGTRLTVL.

This sequence joins TRBV19 and TRBJ2-7; 7 bases fit TRBD1. The V and J ends lost 6 bases and 7 bases, in that order; junction bases with no gene match: 9. CDR1 and CDR2 (germline): LNHDA, SQIVND (reference sequence). CDR3 length: 13 amino acids. The DNA of the CDR3 is TGTGCCAGTAGAGATCGACAGGGTGGGGAGCAGTACTTC. Translated, it gives CASRDRQGGEQYF.